Many counts were recorded for the clone carrying this T cell receptor (beta chain). The target antigen is unknown. Germline CDR1 and CDR2: GTSNPN and SVGIG (reference sequence). The CDR3 contains 13 residues. Trimming left V 1 base short and J 1 base short, with 5 bases between. The source material, RNA transcripts, was used to amplify TCR beta CDR3 regions. The HTBI primer set was used in a first-round RT-PCR of the TCR CDR3. TCRdb itself ran the multiplex PCR reads through MiXCR, one entry per CDR3 protein. The data contain hundreds of thousands of distinct CDR3 sequences, about 14% of them singletons. The sample originates from a study of T cells in Graves' hyperthyroidism and ophthalmopathy. The study, taken as a whole, reports: Within blood appeared most thyroid clonotypes that had expanded above 0.001.

The rearrangement uses TRBV30 and TRBJ2-4; D is unresolved. Sequencing was performed on blood. The clonotype comes from a woman aged 40-49 years with Graves' ophthalmopathy. This CDR3 is CAWSEWAKNIQYF. The CDR3 bases are TGTGCCTGGAGTGAATGGGCCAAAAACATTCAGTACTTC.